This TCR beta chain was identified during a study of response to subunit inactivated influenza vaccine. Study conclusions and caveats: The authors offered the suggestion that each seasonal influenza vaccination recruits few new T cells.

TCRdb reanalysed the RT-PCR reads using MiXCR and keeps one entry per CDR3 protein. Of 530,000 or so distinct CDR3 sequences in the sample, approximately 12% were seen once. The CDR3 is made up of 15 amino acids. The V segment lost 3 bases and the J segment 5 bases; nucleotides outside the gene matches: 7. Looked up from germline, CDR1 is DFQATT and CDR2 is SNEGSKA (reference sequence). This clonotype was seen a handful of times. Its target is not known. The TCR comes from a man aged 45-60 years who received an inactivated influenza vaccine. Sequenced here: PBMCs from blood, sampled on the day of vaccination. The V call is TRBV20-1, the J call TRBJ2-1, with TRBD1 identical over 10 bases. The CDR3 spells CSARSGTGENNEQFF. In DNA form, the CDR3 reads TGCAGTGCTAGGTCCGGGACAGGGGAAAACAATGAGCAGTTCTTC.